A few counts support the clone carrying this T cell receptor (beta chain). Antigen: not known. These data belong to a study of blood T cells in healthy people across ages. Points from the study as a whole: Because sorting was not performed, PBMCs prevented conclusive naive versus antigen-experienced comparison.

Alongside a J-beta primer mix, a sample-barcoded 5' primer served in a second PCR lasting about 7 to 12 cycles. MiXCR, run by TCRdb on the 5' RACE reads, gives a single entry per CDR3 protein. The sample includes over 500,000 distinct CDR3 sequences, about 26% seen only once; the top ten take about 3.9%. These data were also filed under a second study, of T cells of mothers and their children.

The clonotype comes from a boy between 2 and 15 years old in good health. The sample consisted of blood.

The CDR3 DNA follows: TGTGCCAGCAGCCAAGATATCGGGGGCGCAGGAGCTTTCTTT. This translates into CASSQDIGGAGAFF. The chain joins TRBV14 to TRBJ1-1, with D possibly being TRBD1 (6 bases). Per the germline V gene, CDR1 is SGHDN and CDR2 is FVKESK. V was clipped by 0 bases and J by 10 bases, with 15 bases between them. The CDR3 contains 14 residues.